This T cell receptor beta chain emerged from a study of technical replicates of blood from several donors. The germline V gene encodes CDR1 GTSNPN and CDR2 SVGIG (reference sequence). The junction had 3 bases not matched to a gene; V was cut back by 4 bases and J by 4 bases. The CDR3 extends over 12 amino acids. Measured with immunoSEQ multiplex PCR; TCRdb has only the in-frame clones, and not every one. The table lists about 79,000 clones, approximately 92% of them singletons. The sequence derives from a human donor in good health. Some clones in this sample may be carry-over from other donors' samples. Sequenced sample: T cells isolated from PBMCs. This chain joins TRBV30 and TRBJ2-7; 8 nucleotides agree with TRBD1. The CDR3 loop reads CAWTGQEYEQYF. The CDR3 nucleotides are TGTGCCTGGACGGGACAGGAATACGAGCAGTACTTC.